One TCR beta chain is described in this entry. This record comes from a study of identical twins. The CDR3 length is 14 residues. Per germline, CDR1 KGHSH and CDR2 LQKENI. V was clipped by 2 bases and J by 5 bases, with 12 bases between them. MiXCR, run by TCRdb on the 5' RACE reads, gives a single entry per CDR3 protein. Altogether hundreds of thousands of distinct CDR3 sequences are present, roughly a quarter being singletons, with the ten largest covering around 3%. The data also belong to a second study, concerning T cells expressing NK-cell markers. That study adds: From sorted CD3+CD56+NKG2C+, CD3+CD56+NKG2C- and CD3+CD56-NKG2C+ T cells came the TCR beta repertoires. Seven donors tested HCMV-seropositive and one tested seronegative among the eight sequenced. Several experiments confined sorting to alpha-beta TCR T cells with an anti-gamma-delta TCR antibody. One observes that, in several donors, these clonotypes were also the leading ones within the CD3+CD56-NKG2C+ fraction.

The sequenced material came from CD4+ T cells sorted from blood. This clonotype was obtained from a woman under 30 in good health. J is TRBJ2-5 and V is TRBV18; D not resolved. CDR3 protein: CASSPSRSLETQYF. For the CDR3, the DNA is TGTGCCAGCTCACCATCTAGGTCGCTGGAGACCCAGTACTTC.